A single sample gave rise to the 15 T cell receptor beta chains below, sequenced in a study of blood T cell repertoires in COVID-19 (dated by TCRdb to the early 2020s). Library creation used the immunoSEQ multiplex PCR assay. This immuneACCESS table, as held by TCRdb, lists in-frame sequences with V and J called but not all clones. Of the missing ones, under half trace to an unresolved V gene in checked studies; the others have no known cause. This sample lists 200,000 to 300,000 clones; about 91% were detected once. 5% to 6.5% of the sample is held by the ten biggest clonotypes. Sequences were obtained from peripheral blood. The receptors originated from a woman between 25 and 40 years old with COVID-19, enrolled during active disease.

In its sample, this clone was seen once. The CDR3 DNA reads TGTGCCAGCAGTTACTCAGGGACAGGGACCGGCTATGGCTACACCTTC. Translating gives CASSYSGTGTGYGYTF. The chain joins TRBV6-6 to TRBJ1-2, with 9 bases identical to TRBD1. V shed 0 bases and J 4 bases; nucleotides not matched to a gene: 6. Germline V CDR1 and CDR2: MNHNY, SVGAGI (reference sequence). The CDR3 covers 16 residues.

This clone was seen a single time. The gene calls are TRBV3-1 (or the pseudogene TRBV3-2) and TRBJ2-2; D unclear. V dropped 4 bases and J dropped 9 bases, with 9 bases sitting between them. Germline V CDR1 and CDR2: LGHDT, YNNKEL (reference sequence). CDR3 length: 12 amino acids. CDR3 loop: CASSPLSRELFF. CDR3 coding DNA: TGTGCCAGCAGCCCCTTGAGCCGGGAGCTGTTTTTT.

The chain couples TRBV10-1 to TRBJ2-7, with 9 nucleotides matching TRBD1. V was clipped by 4 bases and J by 3 bases; unmatched bases: 7. Germline assignment: CDR1 WNHNN and CDR2 SYGVQD (reference sequence). The CDR3 length is 15 residues. The CDR3 spells CASSGNTGGNYEQYF. CDR3 sequence (DNA): TGCGCCAGCAGTGGAAATACAGGGGGCAACTACGAGCAGTACTTC.

This chain connects TRBV7-2 to TRBJ2-1, with D hard to call. This CDR3 is built from 15 residues. The germline V and J ends were trimmed by 5 bases and 3 bases, with 14 bases remaining between them. Germline V lookup: CDR1 SGHTA, CDR2 FQGNSA. For the CDR3, the DNA is TGTGCCAGCAGCCGCCAAGCGAGTGACTACAATGAGCAGTTCTTC. Translated: CASSRQASDYNEQFF.

The chain recombines TRBV7-2 with TRBJ1-1; D not certain. This CDR3 is 14 amino acids long. CDR1 is SGHTA, CDR2 FQGNSA, per germline. The ends were cut back, 6 bases at V and 5 bases at J, with 16 bases in the middle. Here the CDR3 reads CASRSQAAGTEAFF. Here the CDR3 DNA reads TGTGCCAGCAGATCCCAGGCAGCGGGGACTGAAGCTTTCTTT.

The gene calls are TRBV6-2 or TRBV6-3 and TRBJ1-1; perhaps TRBD1 as D (5 bases). In germline, CDR1 is MNHEY, CDR2 SVGEGT. Trimming stripped 2 bases from V and 4 bases from J, with 11 bases between. CDR3 length: 14 residues. This CDR3 reads CASSYMGGTTEAFF. The CDR3 bases are TGTGCCAGCAGTTACATGGGGGGAACCACTGAAGCTTTCTTT.

The rearrangement uses TRBV28 and TRBJ1-2; D remains ambiguous. In germline, CDR1 is MDHEN, CDR2 SYDVKM. V was pared by 3 bases and J by 2 bases, with 4 bases between. The CDR3 totals 12 residues. CDR3 amino acids: CASSLRNYGYTF. The CDR3 nucleotides read TGTGCCAGCAGTTTGAGGAACTATGGCTACACCTTC.

The rearrangement uses TRBV19 and TRBJ2-1; possible D gene TRBD2, 6 bases. CDR3 length: 12 residues. Germline CDR1 and CDR2: LNHDA and SQIVND (reference sequence). The V end lost 5 bases, the J end lost 8 bases, and 10 bases lay between the germline ends. CDR3 sequence: CASSWGGHEQFF. DNA of the CDR3: TGTGCCAGTAGTTGGGGAGGACATGAGCAGTTCTTC.

This chain joins TRBV6-1 and TRBJ1-2, with no clear D. Germline V gene sequence: CDR1 MNHNS, CDR2 SASEGT. Between the trimmed V and J ends, which lost 3 bases and 10 bases, there was a span of 6 bases. The CDR3 sequence is 10 residues long. The CDR3 loop is CASSDRFYTF. The CDR3 DNA is TGTGCCAGCAGTGACAGGTTCTACACCTTC.

The chain links TRBV5-6 to TRBJ1-2; the match to TRBD1 covers 10 bases. From germline, CDR1 is SGHDT and CDR2 YYEEEE. Unmatched junction bases numbered 11, after V lost 4 bases and J lost 8 bases. This CDR3 region has 15 residues. The CDR3 is CASSPETGGARGYTF. The CDR3 region has the DNA TGTGCCAGCAGCCCAGAGACAGGGGGCGCAAGGGGCTACACCTTC.

The rearrangement joins TRBV6-5 to TRBJ2-2; 7 nucleotides line up with TRBD1. This CDR3 contains 14 residues. V gave up 6 bases and J gave up 8 bases; unmatched junction bases: 9. Germline assignment: CDR1 MNHEY and CDR2 SVGAGI. CDR3 residues: CASRTRDSEGELFF. The CDR3 DNA follows: TGTGCCAGCAGGACCCGGGACAGCGAGGGGGAGCTGTTTTTT.

The chain joins TRBV29-1 to TRBJ1-1; D gene uncertain. V lost 6 bases, J lost 4 bases, and 6 bases lay in between. Per the germline V gene, CDR1 is SQVTM and CDR2 is ANQGSEA. This CDR3 has 10 amino acids. The CDR3 protein is CSVLSTEAFF. The CDR3 DNA is TGCAGCGTACTGTCCACTGAAGCTTTCTTT.

The chain combines TRBV27 with TRBJ2-3, with TRBD2 matching over 7 bases. Germline V lookup: CDR1 MNHEY, CDR2 SMNVEV (reference sequence). V dropped 7 bases and J dropped 0; count of bases not matched to a gene: 7. This CDR3 is 15 amino acids long. The CDR3 spells CASTWGGRSTDTQYF. DNA of the CDR3: TGTGCCAGCACCTGGGGGGGGAGAAGCACAGATACGCAGTATTTT.

The V and J genes are TRBV13 and TRBJ1-2, with D possibly matching TRBD1 (6 bases). The germline gives CDR1 PRHDT, CDR2 FYEKMQ (reference sequence). Trimming took off 5 bases at V and 4 bases at J, with 17 bases between the two ends. CDR3 size: 15 residues. CDR3 DNA: TGTGCCAGCAGCACGGGACACCCAGGGGCCTATGGCTACACCTTC. Translation gives CASSTGHPGAYGYTF.

This clone was counted a single time. The chain carries TRBV15 and TRBJ2-4; possibly TRBD1 for D (6 bases). This CDR3 spans 14 amino acids. Per the germline V gene, CDR1 is LNHNV and CDR2 is YYDKDF (reference sequence). Trimming cost V 1 base and J 6 bases, with 10 bases left between them. As DNA, the CDR3 is TGTGCCACCAGCAGAGCCAGGGGCCTAAACATTCAGTACTTC. This gives the protein CATSRARGLNIQYF.